The rows below give T cell receptor beta chains drawn from one sample of a study of cytomegalovirus exposure and HLA in healthy donors. Profiled with immunoSEQ multiplex PCR; TCRdb holds only in-frame clones, not every one. The table includes tens of thousands of clones, approximately 86% detected once. Sequencing was carried out using PBMCs. All receptors derive from a man aged 25 to 45 in good health and CMV-seronegative. The CDR3 runs from the conserved cysteine through the conserved F or W. Each record gives: V gene, J gene, clone size, D gene, CDR3 DNA, CDR3 protein. The D gene is left open where the match is weak. Only some rows state a clone size, as once, few, many or a class for expanded clones.

TRBV15	TRBJ2-6	-	-	TGTGCCACCAGCACCGGTTCCAATGGGGCCAACGTCCTGACTTTC	CATSTGSNGANVLTF
TRBV10-3	TRBJ1-6	-	TRBD1	TGTGCCATCAGTGAGCCATCACAGGGGCATAATTCACCCCTCCACTTT	CAISEPSQGHNSPLHF
TRBV7-8	TRBJ2-1	-	TRBD2	TGTGCCAGCAGCCCCCTGCGGGTAGCGGGAGGGCGTGAGCAGTTCTTC	CASSPLRVAGGREQFF
TRBV4-1	TRBJ2-1	-	TRBD2	TGCGCCAGCAGCCAAGTAGCGGGGGGAAGTAATGAGCAGTTCTTC	CASSQVAGGSNEQFF
TRBV11-2	TRBJ1-2	-	TRBD1	TGTGCCAGCAGCTTAGAGCTCGGGACAGGGGATGGCTACACCTTC	CASSLELGTGDGYTF
TRBV10-2	TRBJ2-7	few	TRBD2	TGCGCCAGCAGTAGCGGGGGAGATTACGAGCAGTACTTC	CASSSGGDYEQYF
TRBV28	TRBJ2-5	-	TRBD1	TGTGCCAGCATCCCAGGGGGCCAAGAGACCCAGTACTTC	CASIPGGQETQYF
TRBV20-1	TRBJ1-1	-	-	TGCAGTGCTAGAGAGGAGACTGAAGCTTTCTTT	CSAREETEAFF
TRBV6-5	TRBJ2-5	-	-	TGTGCCAGCACCCCTCAACCCTCTGGCGAGACCCAGTACTTC	CASTPQPSGETQYF
TRBV30	TRBJ2-1	-	TRBD2	TGTGCCTGCGGGGCTAGCGGGACGAGCTACAATGAGCAGTTCTTC	CACGASGTSYNEQFF
TRBV4-3	TRBJ2-6	-	-	TGCGCCAGCAGCCAAGACGGGGACAACTCTGGGGCCAACGTCCTGACTTTC	CASSQDGDNSGANVLTF
TRBV30	TRBJ1-2	-	-	TGTGCCTGGAGCTCCGGGACAATCTATGGCTACACCTTC	CAWSSGTIYGYTF
TRBV27	TRBJ2-7	few	TRBD1	TGTGCCAGCAGACAAATACCGGGACAGGGGAGGTACGAGCAGTACTTC	CASRQIPGQGRYEQYF
TRBV5-1	TRBJ1-1	-	TRBD1	TGCGCCAGTCGACAGGGGCTGAACACTGAAGCTTTCTTT	CASRQGLNTEAFF
TRBV5-1	TRBJ1-4	-	-	TGCGCCAGCAGCTTGGCCAGAGGGCCGGGTAATGAAAAACTGTTTTTT	CASSLARGPGNEKLFF
TRBV5-1	TRBJ2-2	-	-	TGCGCCAGCAGCAGTAGCGCTCTCACCGGGGAGCTGTTTTTT	CASSSSALTGELFF
TRBV5-1	TRBJ2-1	-	TRBD1	TGCGCCAGCGTACCGCAACCAAGGGACAGGTTTGCCTACAATGAGCAGTTCTTC	CASVPQPRDRFAYNEQFF
TRBV9	TRBJ1-6	-	TRBD1	TGTGCCAGCAGCGCGACAGGGGGGACTTCACCCCTCCACTTT	CASSATGGTSPLHF
TRBV7-9	TRBJ2-5	-	-	TGTGCCAGCAGCTTTAATCGAGGGGAGACCCAGTACTTC	CASSFNRGETQYF
TRBV27	TRBJ1-6	-	-	TGTGCCAGCACCCCGAGTTCCTATAATTCACCCCTCCACTTT	CASTPSSYNSPLHF
TRBV28	TRBJ1-5	-	TRBD1	TGTGCCAGCAGTTCCGTGGACAGGGGTTTCAATCAGCCCCAGCATTTT	CASSSVDRGFNQPQHF
TRBV6-4	TRBJ2-2	-	TRBD1	TGTGCCAGCAGCCGAAGGACAGGGGGCCTCGGCGGGGAGCTGTTTTTT	CASSRRTGGLGGELFF
TRBV28	TRBJ2-5	-	TRBD2	TGTGCCAGCAGTACTTTTTTGCAGCGAGAGCGGGGGCTCGATCGGTTGCAGACCCAGTACTTC	CASSTFLQRERGLDRLQTQYF
TRBV2	TRBJ2-5	-	-	TGTGCCAGCGCGTATCAAGAGACCCAGTACTTC	CASAYQETQYF